A single sample is the source of the 23 T cell receptor beta chains below, sequenced in a study of T cell repertoires in cytomegalovirus infection (dated by TCRdb to 2018 to 2020). TCRdb shows the sequencer as Illumina HiSeq 1500. Starting from the raw public reads, TCRdb applied fastp trimming at Q25, assembled clones with MiXCR and retained in-frame beta chains. CDR3 protein duplicates are merged, each entry listing the most common genes and DNA. Here the sample has roughly 250,000 distinct CDR3 sequences; roughly 23% occur a single time. The ten largest make up about 20% of the sample. The sequenced sample consisted of CD8+ T cells from PBMCs. Receptors were obtained from a human donor in good health (CMV status not recorded). Some clones in this sample may be carry-over from other donors' samples.

This clonotype came up a few times. A much larger clone differs from this one at a single base, so this may be a read error. This chain connects TRBV9 to TRBJ1-2, with 8 bases fitting TRBD1. The CDR3 consists of 13 residues. CDR1 SGDLS and CDR2 YYNGEE come from the germline V gene. Trimming removed 3 bases from V and 3 bases from J; junction bases left unmatched: 1. CDR3: CASSGGQDYGYTF. The CDR3 nucleotides are TGTGCCAGCAGCGGGGGACAGGACTATGGCTACACCTTC.

This clonotype was detected ten times or more. The chain combines TRBV19 with TRBJ2-7; D might be TRBD1 (5 bases). There are 16 residues in the CDR3. V was pared by 4 bases and J by 2 bases, with 18 bases between. Germline V lookup: CDR1 LNHDA, CDR2 SQIVND (reference sequence). This CDR3 reads CASSTPDTFAAYEQYF. CDR3 nucleotides: TGTGCCAGTAGTACCCCGGACACCTTCGCCGCCTACGAGCAGTACTTC.

This clonotype has only a few counts. V and J are TRBV12-3 or TRBV12-4 and TRBJ1-2; 7 bases match TRBD1. The CDR3 spans 13 residues. V was clipped by 6 bases and J by 9 bases; unmatched bases: 10. The CDR3 loop is CASSGGTALRYTF. For the CDR3, the DNA is TGTGCCAGCAGCGGCGGGACAGCCCTACGCTACACCTTC.

This clonotype was counted at least ten times. The V gene is TRBV6-5, the J gene TRBJ2-7; 9 nucleotides agree with TRBD1. Germline values: CDR1 MNHEY, CDR2 SVGAGI. The CDR3 is made up of 15 amino acids. J was trimmed by 5 bases and V by 0 bases; bases with no gene match: 5. The CDR3 protein is CASSYSGTGFHEQYF. The CDR3 coding sequence is TGTGCCAGCAGTTACTCCGGGACAGGGTTCCACGAGCAGTACTTC.

CDR3 sequence (DNA): TGTGCCAGCAGTTTCAACACGAACACTGAAGCTTTCTTT. Protein: CASSFNTNTEAFF. The rearrangement joins TRBV12-3 or TRBV12-4 to TRBJ1-1; D unresolved. The V end lost 3 bases, the J end lost 1 base, and 6 bases lay between the germline ends. This CDR3 has 13 residues.

The rearrangement links TRBV28 to TRBJ2-6; TRBD1 matches at 10 bases. Per the germline V gene, CDR1 is MDHEN and CDR2 is SYDVKM. The CDR3 contains 17 residues. The V segment lost 5 bases and the J segment 0 bases; nucleotides outside the gene matches: 4. Here the CDR3 DNA reads TGTGCCAGCAGTGAGACAGGGGGCTCCTCTGGGGCCAACGTCCTGACTTTC. Amino acids: CASSETGGSSGANVLTF.

This clonotype has a handful of counts. The rearrangement links TRBV7-9 to TRBJ2-7; D not resolved. CDR3 length: 12 residues. Germline assignment: CDR1 SEHNR and CDR2 FQNEAQ (reference sequence). The V and J ends lost 5 bases and 4 bases respectively, with 9 bases between them. CDR3 amino acids: CASSPSRYEQYF. The CDR3 nucleotides are TGTGCCAGCAGCCCCTCCCGTTACGAGCAGTACTTC.

This clonotype was detected many times. This rearrangement joins TRBV7-2 to TRBJ1-2; the match to TRBD1 covers 10 bases. V lost 4 bases to trimming and J lost 4 bases; unmatched junction nucleotides: 3. The CDR3 extends over 14 amino acids. The germline V gene encodes CDR1 SGHTA and CDR2 FQGNSA. Written as DNA, the CDR3 is TGTGCCAGCAGCTCTCGGGACAGGGGCTATGGCTACACCTTC. It yields the protein CASSSRDRGYGYTF.

In its sample, this clonotype was seen a few times. V is TRBV4-1 and J is TRBJ2-7; D possibly corresponds to TRBD1 (6 bases). This CDR3 spans 15 amino acids. The V end lost 1 base, the J end lost 0 bases, and 10 bases lay between the germline ends. Germline V gives CDR1 MGHRA, CDR2 YSYEKL. The CDR3 DNA sequence: TGCGCCAGCAGCCAAGTCGAACAGGGCTCCTACGAGCAGTACTTC. Translation: CASSQVEQGSYEQYF.

This clonotype has a handful of counts. J is TRBJ2-7 and V is TRBV20-1; 10 bases align to TRBD2. Germline assignment: CDR1 DFQATT and CDR2 SNEGSKA (reference sequence). The V gene end was trimmed by 5 bases and the J gene end by 5 bases; junction bases not matched to a gene: 6. There are 13 residues in the CDR3. The CDR3 is CSAPTSGVNEQYF. DNA for the CDR3: TGCAGTGCTCCAACTAGCGGGGTCAACGAGCAGTACTTC.

This chain joins TRBV20-1 and TRBJ2-1; weak D call: TRBD2 (6 bases). This CDR3 has 15 amino acids. The V end lost 5 bases, the J end lost 0 bases, and 14 bases lay between the germline ends. CDR1 and CDR2 (germline): DFQATT, SNEGSKA (reference sequence). This chain's CDR3 is CSAESSEDSYNEQFF. CDR3 nucleotide sequence: TGCAGTGCTGAATCTAGCGAGGACTCCTACAATGAGCAGTTCTTC.

The V gene is TRBV18, the J gene TRBJ1-5, with D possibly being TRBD1 (5 bases). V lost 3 bases to trimming and J lost 0 bases, with 9 bases between them. CDR1 is KGHSH and CDR2 is LQKENI in the germline V gene. CDR3 length equals 15 residues. DNA for the CDR3: TGTGCCAGCTCACCGGGACCGCCTAGCAATCAGCCCCAGCATTTT. Protein product: CASSPGPPSNQPQHF.

Comments on this clonotype: The junction does not match germline at one end; this may be a read error. The CDR3 region is CASSQGQGGEKLFF. The CDR3 coding sequence is TGTGCCAGCAGCCAAGGACAGGGAGGTGAAAAACTGTTTTTT. The chain is built from TRBV4-1 and TRBJ1-4; 8 bases fit TRBD1. The CDR3 runs to 14 residues. Germline V CDR1 and CDR2: MGHRA, YSYEKL.

In this sample, this clonotype turned up a few times. This sequence joins TRBV27 and TRBJ1-1; D remains unclear. The germline V gene has CDR1 MNHEY and CDR2 SMNVEV (reference sequence). Trimming removed 2 bases from V and 4 bases from J, with 11 bases in between. The CDR3 totals 14 residues. The CDR3 sequence is CASSLGYAVTEAFF. The CDR3 nucleotides are TGTGCCAGCAGTTTAGGATATGCGGTCACTGAAGCTTTCTTT.

This clonotype appeared many times. The rearrangement links TRBV11-3 to TRBJ2-2; D is uncertain. CDR1 and CDR2 (germline): SGHNT, YENEEA. The length of the CDR3 is 16 residues. Trimming took 1 base from V and 3 from J, leaving 12 bases between them. CDR3 in DNA: TGTGCCAGCAGCTTAGGATCCCCAGCTTACACCGGGGAGCTGTTTTTT. Translation gives CASSLGSPAYTGELFF.

The chain recombines TRBV11-3 with TRBJ2-5; tentative D call: TRBD1 (6 bases). Per germline, CDR1 SGHNT and CDR2 YENEEA. V lost 4 bases to trimming and J lost 5 bases, with 11 bases between them. There are 13 residues in the CDR3. CDR3 nucleotide sequence: TGTGCCAGCAGCTCCGGGACAACGGAGACCCAGTACTTC. The encoded protein is CASSSGTTETQYF.

The chain combines TRBV24-1 with TRBJ2-2; D tentatively reads TRBD1 or TRBD2 (5 bases each). The V end lost 0 bases, the J end lost 6 bases, and 10 bases lay between the germline ends. The CDR3 has 15 amino acids. Germline values: CDR1 KGHDR, CDR2 SFDVKD. Here the CDR3 DNA reads TGTGCCACCAGTGATTTGCAACCGGGACCCGGGGAGCTGTTTTTT. Protein sequence: CATSDLQPGPGELFF.

The chain links TRBV29-1 to TRBJ2-7, with 7 bases lining up with TRBD1. The germline V gene has CDR1 SQVTM and CDR2 ANQGSEA. V trimming: 3 bases; J trimming: 5 bases; junction bases outside the gene matches: 7. CDR3 length: 13 residues. The CDR3 spells CSVEKQGPNEQYF. As DNA, the CDR3 is TGCAGCGTTGAGAAACAGGGGCCCAACGAGCAGTACTTC.

The chain couples TRBV15 to TRBJ2-3; the D gene is possibly TRBD2 (6 bases). The V gene's germline CDR1 is LNHNV and CDR2 YYDKDF (reference sequence). V was clipped by 1 base and J by 0 bases, with 14 bases between them. The CDR3 runs 17 residues. This CDR3 is CATSRGLLSGSTDTQYF. As DNA, the CDR3 is TGTGCCACCAGCAGAGGGTTACTTAGCGGAAGCACAGATACGCAGTATTTT.

This chain joins TRBV14 and TRBJ2-3; 8 bases align to TRBD2. V shed 1 base, J shed 5 bases, and the junction held 11 bases outside the gene matches. This CDR3 spans 17 amino acids. The germline gives CDR1 SGHDN, CDR2 FVKESK. CDR3: CASSQGISGDFEDTQYF. CDR3 in DNA: TGTGCCAGCAGCCAAGGTATTAGCGGGGATTTTGAAGATACGCAGTATTTT.

This clonotype was counted ten times or more. The chain combines TRBV7-6 with TRBJ2-7; 11 bases align to TRBD1. The CDR3 length is 14 residues. CDR1 is SGHVS, CDR2 FNYEAQ, per germline. The ends lost 5 bases at V and 5 bases at J; junction bases unmatched: 5. Here the CDR3 DNA reads TGTGCCAGCAGCCGCGGGACAGGGGGGAACGAGCAGTACTTC. This codes for CASSRGTGGNEQYF.

In its sample, this clonotype was seen many times. The chain is built from TRBV6-2 or TRBV6-3 and TRBJ1-5; 8 bases map to TRBD1. This CDR3 contains 14 residues. Trimming took 4 bases from V and 5 from J; bases not matched to a gene: 4. Germline CDR1 MNHEY, CDR2 SVGEGT. For the CDR3, the DNA is TGTGCCAGCAGTTCCGGACAGGGACATCAGCCCCAGCATTTT. Translation: CASSSGQGHQPQHF.

This clonotype was seen repeatedly, ten times or more. The V gene is TRBV11-2, the J gene TRBJ1-2; no clear D gene. With 5 bases removed from V and 1 base from J, the gap between germline ends came to 11 bases. The CDR3 sequence is 14 residues long. The germline gives CDR1 SGHAT, CDR2 FQNNGV. The CDR3 DNA sequence: TGTGCCAGCAGCGACGGGCTGTATAACTATGGCTACACCTTC. Protein product: CASSDGLYNYGYTF.